One T cell receptor beta chain is described in this entry. Despite likely unrecorded immune exposures, the donors were nominally healthy at the time of sampling. PCR primers comprised 60 Vbeta and 13 Jbeta primers. Study processing details: Later work found about 80 million unique TCR beta chains, with around 10 million shared. Assay: immunoSEQ multiplex PCR; the TCRdb copy retains only in-frame clones and omits some. V, J and clone size were drawn from that table, and D and trimming were deduced from the DNA. This sample has 200,000 or so clones, with more than 75% found just once. The CDR3 consists of 13 residues. Germline CDR1 and CDR2: MDHEN and SYDVKM. Trimming pared 3 bases from V and 2 bases from J, leaving 8 bases between. This sample was included in a study of cytomegalovirus exposure and HLA in healthy donors.

This clonotype originated in a male donor in good health and CMV-seronegative. Specimen: PBMCs. V gene TRBV28 combines with J gene TRBJ2-7; D is possibly TRBD2 (6 bases). The CDR3 nucleotides are TGTGCCAGCAGTTTCCGGGAGACCTACGAGCAGTACTTC. Protein: CASSFRETYEQYF.